The 7 T cell receptor beta chains in this list originate from one sample, sequenced in a study of T-cell reconstitution after alpha-beta-depleted transplantation in children. A library of TCRbeta sequences, prepared with unique molecular identifiers, was generated. One entry per CDR3 protein results from TCRdb running MiXCR on the PCR reads. The sample comprises some 350,000 distinct CDR3 sequences, around a tenth of which are singletons, and 2% to 2.5% rests with the top ten. The sample was PBMCs from the stem cell graft donor, taken from the stem cell graft. The receptors were gathered from a human donor who donated a stem cell graft to a child with acute lymphoblastic leukemia.

This clonotype showed up many times. V usage is TRBV9 and J usage is TRBJ2-1, with D perhaps matching TRBD2 (7 bases). The ends were cut back, 0 bases at V and 2 bases at J, with 9 bases in the middle. Germline assignment: CDR1 SGDLS and CDR2 YYNGEE. This CDR3 is 15 amino acids long. CDR3 protein: CASSVVRGPYNEQFF. The DNA for the CDR3 is TGTGCCAGCAGCGTAGTGCGGGGGCCCTACAATGAGCAGTTCTTC. Based on the CDR3 plus reference TRBV9 and TRBJ2-1, the full variable domain is DSGVTQTPKHLITATGQRVTLRCSPRSGDLSVYWYQQSLDQGLQFLIQYYNGEERAKGNILERFSAQQFPDLHSELNLSSLELGDSALYFCASSVVRGPYNEQFFGPGTRLTVL.

This clonotype was detected only a few times. J is TRBJ1-2 and V is TRBV5-6; no clear D. The CDR3 is 11 residues long. V shed 1 base and J shed 8 bases, with 6 bases lying between them. CDR1 and CDR2 (germline): SGHDT, YYEEEE. CDR3 in amino acids: CASSLNGGYTF. DNA of the CDR3: TGTGCCAGCAGCTTGAACGGGGGCTACACCTTC.

V and J are TRBV12-3 or TRBV12-4 and TRBJ2-2, with a possible D match to TRBD2 (5 bases). V was trimmed by 5 bases and J by 0 bases, leaving 10 bases between them. This CDR3 is built from 15 residues. The CDR3 coding sequence is TGTGCCAGCAGTCCCGGGATTACGAACACCGGGGAGCTGTTTTTT. Amino acid sequence: CASSPGITNTGELFF.

This chain's CDR3 is CSARDHRNTEAFF. Written as DNA, the CDR3 is TGCAGTGCTAGAGATCATAGGAACACTGAAGCTTTCTTT. V usage is TRBV20-1 and J usage is TRBJ1-1; no firm D call. CDR3 size: 13 residues. Germline loops: CDR1 DFQATT, CDR2 SNEGSKA (reference sequence). V shed 0 bases and J shed 1 base, with 6 bases lying between them.

This clonotype has more than one count but fewer than ten. The CDR3 DNA reads as TGCGCCAGCAGCTTGGGGACAGGAACTGACACTGAAGCTTTCTTT. It yields the protein CASSLGTGTDTEAFF. The chain employs TRBV5-1 and TRBJ1-1; 7 bases match TRBD1. The CDR3 sequence is 15 residues long. V was clipped by 0 bases and J by 3 bases; unmatched bases: 5. Germline V gene sequence: CDR1 SGHRS, CDR2 YFSETQ.

This clonotype was observed a handful of times. This rearrangement joins TRBV7-8 to TRBJ2-3; the D is unclear. CDR1 SGHVS and CDR2 FQNEAQ come from the germline V gene. The V gene lost 5 bases and the J gene lost 0 bases, with 18 bases spanning the gap. The CDR3 loop spans 17 amino acids. In nucleotides, the CDR3 is TGTGCCAGCAGCCCACTCCGTCTAGGTGCTAGCACAGATACGCAGTATTTT. This encodes CASSPLRLGASTDTQYF.

This clonotype appeared a few times. The chain links TRBV4-1 to TRBJ2-2; 12 positions agree with TRBD2. The CDR3 consists of 18 residues. CDR1 and CDR2 (germline): MGHRA, YSYEKL. V shed 2 bases and J 4 bases; nucleotides not matched to a gene: 8. In DNA form, the CDR3 reads TGCGCCAGCAGCCAACGTAGGGGACTAGCGGGCGTCACCGGGGAGCTGTTTTTT. Protein sequence: CASSQRRGLAGVTGELFF.